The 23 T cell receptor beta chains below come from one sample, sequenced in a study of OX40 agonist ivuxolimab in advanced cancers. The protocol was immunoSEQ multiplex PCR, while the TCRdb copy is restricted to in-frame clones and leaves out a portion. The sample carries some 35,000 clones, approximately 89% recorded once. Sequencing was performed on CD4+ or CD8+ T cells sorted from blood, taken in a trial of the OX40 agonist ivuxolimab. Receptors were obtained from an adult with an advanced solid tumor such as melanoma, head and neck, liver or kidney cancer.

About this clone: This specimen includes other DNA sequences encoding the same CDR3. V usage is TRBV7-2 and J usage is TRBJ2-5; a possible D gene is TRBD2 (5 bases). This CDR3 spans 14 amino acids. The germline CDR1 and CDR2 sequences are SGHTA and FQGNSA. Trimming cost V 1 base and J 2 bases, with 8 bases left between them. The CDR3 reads CASSLGTGQETQYF. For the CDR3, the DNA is TGTGCCAGCAGCTTAGGGACGGGACAAGAGACCCAGTACTTC.

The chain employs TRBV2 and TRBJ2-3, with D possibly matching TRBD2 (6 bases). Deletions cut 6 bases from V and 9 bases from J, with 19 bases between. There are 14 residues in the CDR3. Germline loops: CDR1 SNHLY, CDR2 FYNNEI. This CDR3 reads CASRVTSGAETQYF. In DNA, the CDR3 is TGTGCCAGCAGGGTAACCTCGGGAGCTGAGACGCAGTATTTT.

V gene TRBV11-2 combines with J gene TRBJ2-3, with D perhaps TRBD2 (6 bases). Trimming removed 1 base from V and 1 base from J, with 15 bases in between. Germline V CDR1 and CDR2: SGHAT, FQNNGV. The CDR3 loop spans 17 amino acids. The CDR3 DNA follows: TGTGCCAGCAGCTTAGGACGGGACTCGGTGGGCACAGATACGCAGTATTTT. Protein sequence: CASSLGRDSVGTDTQYF.

The CDR3 coding sequence is TGTGCCAGCAGCTCTACTACCGGGACGATCTACAATGAGCAGTTCTTC. Its translation is CASSSTTGTIYNEQFF. The genes are TRBV5-4 and TRBJ2-1; D may match TRBD1 or TRBD2 (5 bases each). Trimming removed 3 bases from V and 3 bases from J, with 16 bases in between. The germline V gene encodes CDR1 SGHNT and CDR2 YYREEE (reference sequence). This CDR3 region has 16 residues.

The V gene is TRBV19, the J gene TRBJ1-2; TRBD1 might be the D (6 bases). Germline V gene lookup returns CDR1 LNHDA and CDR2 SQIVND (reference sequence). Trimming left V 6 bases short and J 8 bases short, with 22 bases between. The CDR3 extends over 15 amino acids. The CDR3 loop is CASSRTGTFGEGYTF. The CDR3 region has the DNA TGTGCCAGTAGCCGTACCGGGACATTCGGGGAAGGCTACACCTTC.

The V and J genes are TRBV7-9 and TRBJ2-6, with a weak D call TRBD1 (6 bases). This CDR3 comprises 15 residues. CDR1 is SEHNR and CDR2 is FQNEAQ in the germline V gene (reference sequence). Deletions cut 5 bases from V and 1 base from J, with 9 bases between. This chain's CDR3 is CASSTGWSGANVLTF. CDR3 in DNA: TGTGCCAGCAGCACAGGGTGGTCTGGGGCCAACGTCCTGACTTTC.

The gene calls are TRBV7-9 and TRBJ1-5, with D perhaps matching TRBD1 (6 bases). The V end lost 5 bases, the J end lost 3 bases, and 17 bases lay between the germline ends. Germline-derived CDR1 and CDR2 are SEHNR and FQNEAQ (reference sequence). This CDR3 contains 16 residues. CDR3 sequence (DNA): TGTGCCAGCAGCGACTCTACAGGGAGGGCCAATCAGCCCCAGCATTTT. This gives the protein CASSDSTGRANQPQHF.

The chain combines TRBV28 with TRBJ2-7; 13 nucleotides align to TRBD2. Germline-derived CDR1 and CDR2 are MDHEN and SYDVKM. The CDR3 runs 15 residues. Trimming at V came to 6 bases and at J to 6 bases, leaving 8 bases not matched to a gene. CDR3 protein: CASRTTSGRLVEQYF. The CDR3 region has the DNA TGTGCCAGCAGAACGACTAGCGGGAGGTTAGTCGAGCAGTACTTC.

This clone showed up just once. This CDR3 is CASRKGGSGANVLTF. The CDR3 DNA is TGTGCCAGCAGGAAAGGGGGCTCTGGGGCCAACGTCCTGACTTTC. The V call is TRBV28, the J call TRBJ2-6, with D possibly matching TRBD1 (6 bases). The CDR3 consists of 15 residues. Germline V gene sequence: CDR1 MDHEN, CDR2 SYDVKM. Trimming pared 6 bases from V and 0 bases from J, leaving 9 bases between.

In DNA form, the CDR3 reads TGTGCCAGCAGCTTAAACGCAGGGGAGGGAGAGACCCAGTACTTC. Translation: CASSLNAGEGETQYF. The chain links TRBV7-2 to TRBJ2-5, with D maybe TRBD2 (7 bases). V dropped 2 bases and J dropped 4 bases, with 14 bases sitting between them. There are 15 residues in the CDR3. The germline gives CDR1 SGHTA, CDR2 FQGNSA.

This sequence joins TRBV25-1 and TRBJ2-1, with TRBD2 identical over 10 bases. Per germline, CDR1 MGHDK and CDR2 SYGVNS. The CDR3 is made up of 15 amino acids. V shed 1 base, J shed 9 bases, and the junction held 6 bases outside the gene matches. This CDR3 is CASSESSGRAGEQFF. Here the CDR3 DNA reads TGTGCCAGCAGTGAATCCAGCGGGAGGGCAGGTGAGCAGTTCTTC.

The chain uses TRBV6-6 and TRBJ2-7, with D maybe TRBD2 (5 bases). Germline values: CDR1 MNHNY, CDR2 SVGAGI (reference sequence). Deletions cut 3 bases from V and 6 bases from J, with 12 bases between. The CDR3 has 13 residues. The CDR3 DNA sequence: TGTGCCAGCAGTTATCCACCCCGGGGCGAGCAGTACTTC. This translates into CASSYPPRGEQYF.

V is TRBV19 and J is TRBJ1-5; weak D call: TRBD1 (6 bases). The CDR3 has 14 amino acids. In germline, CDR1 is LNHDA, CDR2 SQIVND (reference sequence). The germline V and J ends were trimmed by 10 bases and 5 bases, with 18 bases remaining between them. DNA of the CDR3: TGTGCCACCTCGAAGGACAGCGTTTATCAGCCCCAGCATTTT. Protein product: CATSKDSVYQPQHF.

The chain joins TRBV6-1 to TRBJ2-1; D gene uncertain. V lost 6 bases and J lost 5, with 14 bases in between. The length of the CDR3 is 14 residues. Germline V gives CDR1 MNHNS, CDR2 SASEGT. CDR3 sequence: CASRVTPGHNEQFF. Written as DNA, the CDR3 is TGTGCCAGCAGAGTCACGCCGGGCCACAATGAGCAGTTCTTC.

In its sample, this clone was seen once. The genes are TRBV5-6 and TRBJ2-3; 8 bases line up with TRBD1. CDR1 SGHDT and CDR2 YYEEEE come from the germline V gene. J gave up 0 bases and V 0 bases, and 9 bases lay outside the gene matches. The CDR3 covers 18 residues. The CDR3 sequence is CASSLVQGVFLSTDTQYF. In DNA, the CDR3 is TGTGCCAGCAGCTTGGTACAGGGGGTTTTCTTAAGCACAGATACGCAGTATTTT. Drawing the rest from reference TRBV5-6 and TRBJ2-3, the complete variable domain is DAGVTQSPTHLIKTRGQQVTLRCSPKSGHDTVSWYQQALGQGPQFIFQYYEEEERQRGNFPDRFSGHQFPNYSSELNVNALLLGDSALYLCASSLVQGVFLSTDTQYFGPGTRLTVL.

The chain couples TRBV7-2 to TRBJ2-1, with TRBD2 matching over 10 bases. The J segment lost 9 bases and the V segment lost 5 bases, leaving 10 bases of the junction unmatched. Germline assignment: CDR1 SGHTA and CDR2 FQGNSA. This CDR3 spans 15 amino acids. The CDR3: CASSPGPAGGLEQFF. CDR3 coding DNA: TGTGCCAGCAGCCCAGGGCCAGCGGGAGGGCTTGAGCAGTTCTTC.

This chain's CDR3 is CARSGRSDTQYF. The CDR3 DNA reads TGTGCCAGAAGCGGGAGGTCAGATACGCAGTATTTT. The chain combines TRBV6-4 with TRBJ2-3, with TRBD2 matching over 9 bases. From germline, CDR1 is MRHNA and CDR2 SNTAGT. There are 12 residues in the CDR3. Trimming at V came to 9 bases and at J to 4 bases, leaving 2 bases not matched to a gene.

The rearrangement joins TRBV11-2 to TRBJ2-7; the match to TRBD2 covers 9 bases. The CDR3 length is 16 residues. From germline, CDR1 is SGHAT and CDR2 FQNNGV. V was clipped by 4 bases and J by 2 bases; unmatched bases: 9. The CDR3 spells CASSSVRGGTTYEQYF. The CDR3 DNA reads TGTGCCAGCAGCTCGGTGCGGGGGGGTACAACCTACGAGCAGTACTTC.

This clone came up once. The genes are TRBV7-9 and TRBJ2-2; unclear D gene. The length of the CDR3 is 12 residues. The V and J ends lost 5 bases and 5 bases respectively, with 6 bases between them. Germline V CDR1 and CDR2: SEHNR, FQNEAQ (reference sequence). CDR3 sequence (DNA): TGTGCCAGCAGCCTGTCAACCGGGGAGCTGTTTTTT. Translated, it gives CASSLSTGELFF.

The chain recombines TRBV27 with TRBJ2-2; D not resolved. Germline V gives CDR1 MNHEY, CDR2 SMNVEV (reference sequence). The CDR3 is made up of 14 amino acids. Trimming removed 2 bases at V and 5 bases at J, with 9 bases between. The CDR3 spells CASSLMARTGELFF. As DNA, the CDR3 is TGTGCCAGCAGTTTAATGGCCCGTACCGGGGAGCTGTTTTTT.

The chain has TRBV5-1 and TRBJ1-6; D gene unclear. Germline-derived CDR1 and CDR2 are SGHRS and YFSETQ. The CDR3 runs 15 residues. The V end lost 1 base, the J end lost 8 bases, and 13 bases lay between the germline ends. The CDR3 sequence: CASSLSVSVDSPLHF. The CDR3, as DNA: TGCGCCAGCAGCTTGTCCGTCTCCGTCGATTCACCCCTCCACTTT. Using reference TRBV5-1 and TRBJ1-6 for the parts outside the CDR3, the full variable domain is KAGVTQTPRYLIKTRGQQVTLSCSPISGHRSVSWYQQTPGQGLQFLFEYFSETQRNKGNFPGRFSGRQFSNSRSEMNVSTLELGDSALYLCASSLSVSVDSPLHFGNGTRLTVT.

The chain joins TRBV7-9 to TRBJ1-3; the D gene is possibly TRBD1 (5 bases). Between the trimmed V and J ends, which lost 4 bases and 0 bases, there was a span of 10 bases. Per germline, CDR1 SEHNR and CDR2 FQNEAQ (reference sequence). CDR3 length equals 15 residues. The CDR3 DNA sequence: TGTGCCAGCAGCTGGGGACCGAACTCTGGAAACACCATATATTTT. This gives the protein CASSWGPNSGNTIYF.

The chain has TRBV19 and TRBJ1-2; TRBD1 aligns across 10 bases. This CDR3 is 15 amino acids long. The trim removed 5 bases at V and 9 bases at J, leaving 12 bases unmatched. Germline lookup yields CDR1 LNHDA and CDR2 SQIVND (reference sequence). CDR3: CASSFLGTGEFSYTF. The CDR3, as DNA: TGTGCCAGTAGTTTCCTCGGGACAGGGGAATTCAGCTACACCTTC.